This TCR beta chain stems from a study of T cell responses to AZD1222 COVID-19 vaccine. CDR3 length: 15 amino acids. Germline lookup yields CDR1 KGHSH and CDR2 LQKENI. V lost 5 bases to trimming and J lost 3 bases, with 16 bases between them. TCRdb's table, derived via immunoSEQ multiplex PCR, lists solely in-frame clones and lacks some. The table lists about 130,000 clones, around four fifths of them singletons, with about 4% in the top ten. The chain couples TRBV18 to TRBJ1-2; tentatively, D is TRBD1 (5 bases). The specimen comprised peripheral blood, sampled on day 0 of AZD1222 vaccination. This TCR came from an adult in good health. This chain's CDR3 is CASSGGGVTDYGYTF. CDR3 in DNA: TGTGCCAGCTCAGGGGGGGGAGTTACCGACTATGGCTACACCTTC.